This T cell receptor beta chain was captured in a study of cytomegalovirus exposure and HLA in healthy donors. Study observations and caveats: 87-base-pair reads could not separate some V segments, including TRBV6-2 and TRBV6-3. Near-uniform donor sequencing depth was presumed by presence/absence analyses. CMV antigen specificity was confirmed in vitro for three CMV-associated chains.

Comment on this clone: Its matching antigen is unknown.

This CDR3 has 13 amino acids. Germline values: CDR1 MNHNY, CDR2 SVGAGI (reference sequence). PCR primers comprised 60 Vbeta and 13 Jbeta primers. Profiling relied on immunoSEQ multiplex PCR, and the TCRdb table lists in-frame clones only, not all of them. The sample holds 100,000 or so clones, more than 55% seen once. The chain has TRBV6-6 and TRBJ2-5; 9 bases are shared with TRBD1. The closer fit of TRBJ2-7 to the DNA end suggests the J call may be wrong. The sequenced sample was PBMCs. The clonotype was recovered from a woman aged 25 to 39 in good health and CMV-seropositive. The CDR3 nucleotides read TGTGCTCTCGGGGACAGGGACACCTACGAGCAGTACTTC. Protein product: CALGDRDTYEQYF.